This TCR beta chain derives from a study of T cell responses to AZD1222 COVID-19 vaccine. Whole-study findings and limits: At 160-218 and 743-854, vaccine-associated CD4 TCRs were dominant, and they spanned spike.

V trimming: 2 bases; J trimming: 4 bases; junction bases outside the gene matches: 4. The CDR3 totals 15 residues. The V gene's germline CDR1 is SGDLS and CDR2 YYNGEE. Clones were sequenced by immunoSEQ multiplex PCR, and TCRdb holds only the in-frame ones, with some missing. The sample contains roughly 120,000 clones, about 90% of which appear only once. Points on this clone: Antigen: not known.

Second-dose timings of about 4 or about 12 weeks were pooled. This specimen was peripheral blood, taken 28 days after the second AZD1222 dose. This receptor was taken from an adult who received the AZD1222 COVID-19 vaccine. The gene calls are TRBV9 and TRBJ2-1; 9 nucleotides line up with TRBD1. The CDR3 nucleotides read TGTGCCAGCAGCGTCCGGGACAGGGAATACAATGAGCAGTTCTTC. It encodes CASSVRDREYNEQFF. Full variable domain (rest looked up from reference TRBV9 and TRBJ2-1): DSGVTQTPKHLITATGQRVTLRCSPRSGDLSVYWYQQSLDQGLQFLIQYYNGEERAKGNILERFSAQQFPDLHSELNLSSLELGDSALYFCASSVRDREYNEQFFGPGTRLTVL.